Listed here are 28 T cell receptor beta chains from one sample, sequenced in a study of OX40 agonist ivuxolimab in advanced cancers. Measured with immunoSEQ multiplex PCR; TCRdb has only the in-frame clones, and not every one. Counted here are 75,000 to 100,000 clones, around 86% occurring once; the ten biggest clones make up approximately 2%. Sequencing was performed on CD4+ or CD8+ T cells sorted from blood, taken in a trial of the OX40 agonist ivuxolimab. These receptors came from an adult with an advanced solid tumor such as melanoma, head and neck, liver or kidney cancer.

Remarks on this clone: One end of the junction fails to match germline, which may point to a read error. The chain is built from TRBV7-9 and TRBJ1-1; no definite D call. Germline V CDR1 and CDR2: SEHNR, FQNEAQ (reference sequence). The length of the CDR3 is 14 residues. In nucleotides, the CDR3 is TGTACCAGCAGCTCGACCCGTGGCGACACTGAAGCTTTCTTT. Residues: CTSSSTRGDTEAFF.

The rearrangement links TRBV28 to TRBJ2-5; 7 bases line up with TRBD1. The DNA matches TRBJ2-7 better at its end, which makes the J call doubtful. The CDR3 is 13 residues long. Germline V lookup: CDR1 MDHEN, CDR2 SYDVKM. CDR3 sequence reads: CASSFQGAYEQYF. In nucleotides, the CDR3 is TGTGCCAGCAGTTTTCAGGGGGCCTACGAGCAGTACTTC.

The rearrangement joins TRBV6-6 to TRBJ1-1; D unclear. Germline assignment: CDR1 MNHNY and CDR2 SVGAGI (reference sequence). Trimming cost V 2 bases and J 4 bases, with 14 bases left between them. This CDR3 has 15 residues. The CDR3 spells CASSYAIEMGTEAFF. The CDR3 region has the DNA TGTGCCAGCAGTTACGCAATAGAGATGGGCACTGAAGCTTTCTTT.

The chain links TRBV18 to TRBJ2-3, with TRBD2 matching 10 bases. This CDR3 region has 15 residues. In germline, CDR1 is KGHSH, CDR2 LQKENI. V shed 2 bases and J 4 bases; nucleotides not matched to a gene: 3. The CDR3 sequence: CASSPASGSADTQYF. CDR3 nucleotides: TGTGCCAGCTCACCAGCTAGCGGGAGCGCAGATACGCAGTATTTT.

The chain carries TRBV7-9 and TRBJ1-3, with D uncertain. The germline gives CDR1 SEHNR, CDR2 FQNEAQ (reference sequence). The germline V and J ends were trimmed by 3 bases and 4 bases, with 7 bases remaining between them. The CDR3 is made up of 13 amino acids. CDR3 sequence (DNA): TGTGCCAGCAGCTTGGGTCCGGGAAACACCATATATTTT. Protein sequence: CASSLGPGNTIYF.

This clone came up a few times. This chain joins TRBV6-5 and TRBJ1-1; D gene uncertain. The CDR3 runs 13 residues. The germline V and J ends were trimmed by 6 bases and 1 base, with 9 bases remaining between them. Germline values: CDR1 MNHEY, CDR2 SVGAGI. This chain's CDR3 is CASSLRKNTEAFF. The CDR3 DNA reads TGTGCCAGCAGCCTCCGCAAGAACACTGAAGCTTTCTTT.

This chain uses TRBV7-8 with TRBJ1-1; D perhaps matches TRBD1 (6 bases). This CDR3 is built from 14 residues. CDR1 is SGHVS, CDR2 FQNEAQ, per germline. Trimming cost V 0 bases and J 4 bases, with 9 bases left between them. The CDR3 DNA reads as TGTGCCAGCAGCTTAGCGCGGACAGCCACTGAAGCTTTCTTT. It specifies CASSLARTATEAFF.

The V and J genes are TRBV2 and TRBJ2-3, with a weak D call TRBD1 (5 bases). The CDR3 loop spans 13 amino acids. V lost 8 bases, J lost 4 bases, and 13 bases lay in between. Germline CDR1 reads SNHLY; CDR2 reads FYNNEI. The CDR3 coding sequence is TGTGCCAGCGAGGTAGGGGCCCCAGATACGCAGTATTTT. It encodes CASEVGAPDTQYF.

This clone was counted a single time. The chain's CDR3 is CASSRSTLDQPQHF. CDR3 coding DNA: TGTGCCAGCAGTAGGAGTACCCTGGATCAGCCCCAGCATTTT. The V and J genes are TRBV4-2 and TRBJ1-5; D not certain. The germline CDR1 and CDR2 sequences are LGHNA and YNFKEQ. V was shortened by 6 bases and J by 5 bases, with 14 bases between the two germline ends. The CDR3 has 14 residues.

This clone has a single count. V and J are TRBV19 and TRBJ1-5; 7 nucleotides agree with TRBD1. This CDR3 has 15 amino acids. The junction had 9 bases not matched to a gene; V was cut back by 10 bases and J by 0 bases. Germline-derived CDR1 and CDR2 are LNHDA and SQIVND (reference sequence). The CDR3 DNA follows: TGTGCCACTAAACAGGGGTTACTTAGCAATCAGCCCCAGCATTTT. Its translation is CATKQGLLSNQPQHF.

V is TRBV11-2 and J is TRBJ2-1, with TRBD2 as a possible D gene (6 bases). Per the germline V gene, CDR1 is SGHAT and CDR2 is FQNNGV. The length of the CDR3 is 17 residues. With 4 bases removed from V and 0 bases from J, the gap between germline ends came to 16 bases. The CDR3 DNA follows: TGTGCCAGCAGCTACTTACTAGCCGCCAGCTCCTACAATGAGCAGTTCTTC. It encodes CASSYLLAASSYNEQFF.

This chain links TRBV5-1 with TRBJ2-3, with D unclear. V was trimmed by 4 bases and J by 3 bases, leaving 21 bases between them. Germline lookup yields CDR1 SGHRS and CDR2 YFSETQ. The CDR3 loop spans 17 amino acids. The CDR3 DNA follows: TGCGCCAGCAGCACGAGCTCGCAGGCGAGTTTGACAGATACGCAGTATTTT. Its translation: CASSTSSQASLTDTQYF. Combining the CDR3 with reference TRBV5-1 and TRBJ2-3 gives the whole variable domain KAGVTQTPRYLIKTRGQQVTLSCSPISGHRSVSWYQQTPGQGLQFLFEYFSETQRNKGNFPGRFSGRQFSNSRSEMNVSTLELGDSALYLCASSTSSQASLTDTQYFGPGTRLTVL.

In its sample, this clone was seen once. The rearrangement uses TRBV25-1 and TRBJ2-7; possibly TRBD2 for D (6 bases). Germline values: CDR1 MGHDK, CDR2 SYGVNS. The CDR3 runs to 15 residues. Between the trimmed V and J ends, which lost 4 bases and 0 bases, there was a span of 13 bases. The DNA of the CDR3 is TGTGCCAGCAGTGGGCTCGGGAGCTTCTCCTACGAGCAGTACTTC. Amino acid sequence: CASSGLGSFSYEQYF.

The chain carries TRBV7-8 and TRBJ1-2; a weak D match, TRBD1 (6 bases). The V end was cut by 4 bases, the J end by 7 bases, with 22 bases between. The CDR3 extends over 16 amino acids. CDR1 and CDR2 (germline): SGHVS, FQNEAQ. The CDR3 DNA follows: TGTGCCAGCAGCTGGACAGTAAGGAGCGAGGACGCTGGCTACACCTTC. Translated, it gives CASSWTVRSEDAGYTF.

J is TRBJ2-7 and V is TRBV28; 9 nucleotides line up with TRBD2. Per germline, CDR1 MDHEN and CDR2 SYDVKM. CDR3 length: 16 residues. J lost 7 bases, V lost 1 base, and 11 bases had no gene match. Here the CDR3 reads CASSLYPSGRSEEQYF. CDR3 nucleotide sequence: TGTGCCAGCAGTTTATATCCGAGCGGGAGGTCGGAAGAGCAGTACTTC. Supplemented by reference TRBV28 and TRBJ2-7, the full variable domain reads DVKVTQSSRYLVKRTGEKVFLECVQDMDHENMFWYRQDPGLGLRLIYFSYDVKMKEKGDIPEGYSVSREKKERFSLILESASTNQTSMYLCASSLYPSGRSEEQYFGPGTRLTVT.

V is TRBV5-1 and J is TRBJ1-1; a possible D gene is TRBD1 (6 bases). This CDR3 comprises 14 residues. Looked up from germline, CDR1 is SGHRS and CDR2 is YFSETQ. Between the trimmed V and J ends, which lost 0 bases and 2 bases, there was a span of 8 bases. The CDR3 region has the DNA TGCGCCAGCAGCTTGGGGACAGTTAACACTGAAGCTTTCTTT. Its protein is CASSLGTVNTEAFF.

The chain joins TRBV30 to TRBJ2-1; 9 bases line up with TRBD1. Germline trimming cut 2 bases from V and 3 bases from J; bases unmatched to any gene: 2. Germline values: CDR1 GTSNPN, CDR2 SVGIG (reference sequence). This CDR3 spans 14 amino acids. The CDR3 loop reads CAWSSDRGYNEQFF. CDR3 sequence (DNA): TGTGCCTGGAGTTCGGACAGGGGCTACAATGAGCAGTTCTTC.

This rearrangement joins TRBV28 to TRBJ1-1; 9 bases fit TRBD1. The V segment lost 7 bases and the J segment 4 bases; nucleotides outside the gene matches: 4. Germline loops: CDR1 MDHEN, CDR2 SYDVKM. The CDR3 runs 13 residues. The CDR3 DNA sequence: TGTGCCAGCAAGGGACAGGGTCGCACTGAAGCTTTCTTT. This encodes CASKGQGRTEAFF.

This clone has more than one count but fewer than ten. The rearrangement uses TRBV6-1 and TRBJ1-1, with TRBD1 identical over 7 bases. V shed 6 bases, J shed 7 bases, and the junction held 8 bases outside the gene matches. The CDR3 runs 13 residues. The germline V gene encodes CDR1 MNHNS and CDR2 SASEGT. The CDR3 DNA is TGTGCCAGCAGGGCGACAGGGAATAATGAAGCTTTCTTT. This gives the protein CASRATGNNEAFF.

The chain combines TRBV5-4 with TRBJ1-2; TRBD1 matches 7 bases. Germline loops: CDR1 SGHNT, CDR2 YYREEE (reference sequence). The CDR3 covers 14 residues. V shed 4 bases, J shed 8 bases, and the junction held 11 bases outside the gene matches. CDR3 sequence (DNA): TGTGCCAGCAGCCGAATTGAGGGGGCTGTCGGCTACACCTTC. It encodes CASSRIEGAVGYTF.

The chain is built from TRBV12-5 and TRBJ2-1; the D gene could be TRBD1 or TRBD2 (6 bases each). This CDR3 has 16 amino acids. CDR1 is LGHNT, CDR2 FRNRAP, per germline. V was trimmed by 6 bases and J by 3 bases, leaving 18 bases between them. The chain's CDR3 is CASGPGGRTDYNEQFF. The CDR3 region has the DNA TGTGCTAGTGGACCTGGGGGGCGGACTGACTACAATGAGCAGTTCTTC. Supplemented by reference TRBV12-5 and TRBJ2-1, the full variable domain reads DARVTQTPRHKVTEMGQEVTMRCQPILGHNTVFWYRQTMMQGLELLAYFRNRAPLDDSGMPKDRFSAEMPDATLATLKIQPSEPRDSAVYFCASGPGGRTDYNEQFFGPGTRLTVL.

This clone was seen a few times. The chain carries TRBV7-2 and TRBJ2-3; 9 positions agree with TRBD2. The ends lost 6 bases at V and 1 base at J; junction bases unmatched: 5. The CDR3 covers 15 residues. Germline CDR1 SGHTA, CDR2 FQGNSA. The CDR3 nucleotides read TGTGCCAGCAGTCCATGGACTAGCGGCACAGATACGCAGTATTTT. Translating gives CASSPWTSGTDTQYF.

The chain joins TRBV5-6 to TRBJ2-5, with unresolved D. CDR1 is SGHDT, CDR2 YYEEEE, per germline. CDR3 size: 11 residues. V lost 3 bases, J lost 0 bases, and 0 bases lay in between. DNA for the CDR3: TGTGCCAGCAGCTACCAAGAGACCCAGTACTTC. Translation gives CASSYQETQYF.

V usage is TRBV2 and J usage is TRBJ1-4, with 8 bases identical to TRBD1. This CDR3 has 15 residues. CDR1 and CDR2 from the germline V gene are SNHLY and FYNNEI. V was pared by 5 bases and J by 7 bases, with 9 bases of the junction left unmatched. Here the CDR3 reads CASSPQGARGEKLFF. The CDR3 DNA follows: TGTGCCAGCAGTCCCCAGGGGGCCCGGGGTGAAAAACTGTTTTTT. The full variable domain, rest sourced from reference TRBV2 and TRBJ1-4, is EPEVTQTPSHQVTQMGQEVILRCVPISNHLYFYWYRQILGQKVEFLVSFYNNEISEKSEIFDDQFSVERPDGSNFTLKIRSTKLEDSAMYFCASSPQGARGEKLFFGSGTQLSVL.

The chain has TRBV5-1 and TRBJ1-1; the match to TRBD1 covers 7 bases. CDR3 length: 15 residues. Germline-derived CDR1 and CDR2 are SGHRS and YFSETQ. Unmatched junction bases numbered 11, after V lost 4 bases and J lost 5 bases. Here the CDR3 DNA reads TGCGCCAGCAGCCCCAACGGAGGGGGCAATACTGAAGCTTTCTTT. Translated, it gives CASSPNGGGNTEAFF.

The DNA of the CDR3 is TGCGCCAGCAGCTCATTGACTAGCTCTGTAGATACGCAGTATTTT. Translating gives CASSSLTSSVDTQYF. The gene calls are TRBV5-1 and TRBJ2-3; 7 nucleotides match TRBD2. Germline trimming cut 3 bases from V and 5 bases from J; bases unmatched to any gene: 9. The CDR3 contains 15 residues. Per germline, CDR1 SGHRS and CDR2 YFSETQ.

This clone has just a few counts. The J gene is TRBJ2-5, the V gene TRBV7-9; no clear D gene. Germline CDR1 and CDR2: SEHNR and FQNEAQ (reference sequence). The CDR3 is 13 residues long. Trimming took 1 base from V and 6 from J, leaving 9 bases between them. The CDR3 sequence is CASSLGQTKTQYF. The CDR3 DNA follows: TGTGCCAGCAGCTTAGGGCAGACCAAGACCCAGTACTTC.

This chain uses TRBV6-5 with TRBJ2-7, with 9 bases matching TRBD1. This CDR3 has 14 residues. V lost 4 bases, J lost 5 bases, and 6 bases stayed unmatched. In germline, CDR1 is MNHEY, CDR2 SVGAGI. The CDR3 DNA reads as TGTGCCAGCAGTTCCGGGACAGGGAGCCACGAGCAGTACTTC. It yields the protein CASSSGTGSHEQYF.